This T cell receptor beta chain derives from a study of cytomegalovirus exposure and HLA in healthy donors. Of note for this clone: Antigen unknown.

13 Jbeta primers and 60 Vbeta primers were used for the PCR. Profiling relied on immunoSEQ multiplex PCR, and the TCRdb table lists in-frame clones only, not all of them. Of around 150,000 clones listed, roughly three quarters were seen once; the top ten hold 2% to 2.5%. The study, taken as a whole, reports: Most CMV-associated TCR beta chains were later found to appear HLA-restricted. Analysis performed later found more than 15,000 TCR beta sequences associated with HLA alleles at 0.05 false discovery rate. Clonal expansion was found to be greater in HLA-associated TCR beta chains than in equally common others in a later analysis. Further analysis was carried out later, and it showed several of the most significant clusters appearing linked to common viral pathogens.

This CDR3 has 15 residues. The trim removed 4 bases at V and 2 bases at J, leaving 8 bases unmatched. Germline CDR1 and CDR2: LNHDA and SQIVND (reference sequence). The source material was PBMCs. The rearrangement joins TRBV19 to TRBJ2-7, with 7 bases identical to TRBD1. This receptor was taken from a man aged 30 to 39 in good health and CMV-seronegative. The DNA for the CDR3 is TGTGCCAGTAGTACCAAACGACAGGGAGCCTACGAGCAGTACTTC. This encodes CASSTKRQGAYEQYF.